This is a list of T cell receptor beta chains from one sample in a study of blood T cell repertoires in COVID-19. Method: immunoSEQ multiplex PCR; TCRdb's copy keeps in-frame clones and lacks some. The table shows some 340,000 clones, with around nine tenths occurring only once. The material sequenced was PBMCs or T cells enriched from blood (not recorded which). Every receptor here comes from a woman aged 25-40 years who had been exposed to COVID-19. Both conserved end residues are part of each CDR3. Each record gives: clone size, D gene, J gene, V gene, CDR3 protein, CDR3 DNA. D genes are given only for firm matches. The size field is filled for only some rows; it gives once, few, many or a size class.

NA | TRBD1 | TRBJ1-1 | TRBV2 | CASSEDRGRNTEAFF | TGTGCCAGCAGTGAAGACAGGGGTAGGAACACTGAAGCTTTCTTT
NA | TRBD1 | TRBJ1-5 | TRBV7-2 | CASSLGQGPNQPQHF | TGTGCCAGCAGCTTGGGACAGGGCCCCAATCAGCCCCAGCATTTT
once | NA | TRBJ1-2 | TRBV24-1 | CATSGYLGHGYTF | TGTGCCACCAGTGGATACCTGGGCCATGGCTACACCTTC
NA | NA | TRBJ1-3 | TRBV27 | CASSQWGGAGNTIYF | TGTGCCAGCTCACAGTGGGGGGGAGCTGGAAACACCATATATTTT
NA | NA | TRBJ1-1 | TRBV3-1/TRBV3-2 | CASSQQGSEAFF | TGTGCCAGCAGCCAACAGGGGTCTGAAGCTTTCTTT
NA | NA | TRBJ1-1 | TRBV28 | CASRPSGVPTEAFF | TGTGCCAGCAGGCCAAGCGGGGTCCCCACTGAAGCTTTCTTT
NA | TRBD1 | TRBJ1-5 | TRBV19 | CASRDRRQPQHF | TGTGCCAGCCGGGACAGGCGCCAGCCCCAGCATTTT
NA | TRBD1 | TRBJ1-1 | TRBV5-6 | CARKRRGPTNTEAFF | TGTGCCAGAAAGAGGAGGGGGCCGACCAACACTGAAGCTTTCTTT
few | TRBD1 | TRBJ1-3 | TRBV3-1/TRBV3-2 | CASSLDRAGNTIYF | TGTGCCAGCAGCCTCGACAGGGCTGGAAACACCATATATTTT
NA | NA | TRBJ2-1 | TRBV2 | CASSYEIYNEQFF | TGTGCCAGCAGTTATGAGATCTACAATGAGCAGTTCTTC
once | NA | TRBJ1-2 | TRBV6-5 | CASSPPRDGYGYTF | TGTGCCAGCAGCCCGCCCAGGGATGGCTATGGCTACACCTTC
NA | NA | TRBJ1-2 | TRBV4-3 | CASSPDGGDYGYTF | TGCGCCAGCAGCCCGGACGGAGGGGACTATGGCTACACCTTC
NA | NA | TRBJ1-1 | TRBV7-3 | CASSPQPGTNTEAFF | TGTGCCAGCAGCCCCCAACCTGGCACGAACACTGAAGCTTTCTTT
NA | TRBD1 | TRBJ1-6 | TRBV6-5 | CASSYGDRASNSPLHF | TGTGCCAGCAGTTACGGGGACAGGGCATCTAATTCACCCCTCCACTTT
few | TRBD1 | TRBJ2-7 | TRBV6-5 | CASTILTGIDEQYF | TGTGCCAGCACAATACTGACAGGGATTGACGAGCAGTACTTC
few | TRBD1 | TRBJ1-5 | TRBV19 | CASSKDRVLPQHF | TGTGCCAGTAGTAAGGACAGGGTCCTGCCCCAGCATTTT
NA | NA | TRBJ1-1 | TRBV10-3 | CAISREVNTEAFF | TGTGCCATCAGCAGGGAGGTTAACACTGAAGCTTTCTTT
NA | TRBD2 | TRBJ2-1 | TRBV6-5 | CASSRAGNNEQFF | TGTGCCAGCAGCCGAGCGGGGAACAATGAGCAGTTCTTC
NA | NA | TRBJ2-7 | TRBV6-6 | CASSFSRGLSSYEQYF | TGTGCCAGCAGTTTCTCCAGGGGCTTAAGCTCCTACGAGCAGTACTTC
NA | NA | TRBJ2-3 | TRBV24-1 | CATSDFRGSTDTQYF | TGTGCCACCAGTGATTTTAGAGGGAGCACAGATACGCAGTATTTT
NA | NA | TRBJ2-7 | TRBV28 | CASSLSKGSTQQYF | TGTGCCAGCAGTTTATCGAAGGGGTCTACGCAGCAGTACTTC
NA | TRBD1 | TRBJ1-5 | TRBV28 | CASSLTGGWSNQPQHF | TGTGCCAGCAGTTTGACAGGGGGGTGGAGCAATCAGCCCCAGCATTTT
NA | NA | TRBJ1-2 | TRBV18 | CASSPPSNYGYTF | TGTGCCAGCTCACCACCGAGCAACTATGGCTACACCTTC
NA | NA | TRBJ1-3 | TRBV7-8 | CASSFQGSSGNTIYF | TGTGCCAGCAGCTTTCAGGGGAGCTCTGGAAACACCATATATTTT
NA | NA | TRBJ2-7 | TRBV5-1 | CASSLYGWGNTYEQYF | TGCGCCAGCAGCTTGTATGGGTGGGGCAACACCTACGAGCAGTACTTC
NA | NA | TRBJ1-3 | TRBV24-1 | CATSDWSPSSGNTIYF | TGTGCCACCAGTGATTGGTCCCCGAGCTCTGGAAACACCATATATTTT
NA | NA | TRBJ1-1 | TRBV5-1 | CASSSLQGAEAFF | TGCGCCAGCAGCTCGTTACAGGGAGCCGAAGCTTTCTTT
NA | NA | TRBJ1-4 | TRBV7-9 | CASSLNRATNEKLFF | TGTGCCAGCAGCCTCAACAGGGCAACTAATGAAAAACTGTTTTTT
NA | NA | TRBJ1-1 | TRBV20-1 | CSASASGMNTEAFF | TGCAGTGCTAGTGCTTCGGGTATGAACACTGAAGCTTTCTTT
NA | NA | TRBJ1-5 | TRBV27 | CASRHIGGNQPQHF | TGTGCCAGCAGACATATAGGGGGCAATCAGCCCCAGCATTTT
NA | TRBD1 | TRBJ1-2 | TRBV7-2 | CASGTNSGGYGYTF | TGTGCCAGCGGTACAAACTCAGGGGGCTATGGCTACACCTTC
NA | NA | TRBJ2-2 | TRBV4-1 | CASSQGRNGELFF | TGCGCCAGCAGCCAAGGGCGGAACGGGGAGCTGTTTTTT
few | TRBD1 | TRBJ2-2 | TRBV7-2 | CASSLIPGGTGELFF | TGTGCCAGCAGCTTAATTCCAGGGGGCACCGGGGAGCTGTTTTTT
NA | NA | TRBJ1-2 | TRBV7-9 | CASRSQDTYGYTF | TGTGCCAGCAGGTCCCAAGACACGTATGGCTACACCTTC
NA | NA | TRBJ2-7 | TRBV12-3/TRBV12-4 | CASSFSLAYEQYF | TGTGCCAGCAGTTTCTCTTTAGCCTACGAGCAGTACTTC
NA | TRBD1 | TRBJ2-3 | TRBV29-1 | CSVEARAGGTDTQYF | TGCAGCGTTGAAGCGCGGGCAGGGGGAACAGATACGCAGTATTTT
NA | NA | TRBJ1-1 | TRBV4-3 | CASSNRGDSAFF | TGCGCCAGCAGCAATCGGGGGGACTCCGCCTTCTTT
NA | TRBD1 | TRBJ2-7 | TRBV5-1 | CASSLSPGQGLYEQYF | TGCGCCAGCAGCTTGTCACCGGGACAGGGGCTCTACGAGCAGTACTTC
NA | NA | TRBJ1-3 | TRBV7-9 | CASSLQGPGNTIYF | TGTGCCAGCAGCTTACAGGGGCCTGGAAACACCATATATTTT
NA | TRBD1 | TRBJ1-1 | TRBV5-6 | CASSWGQGSGTEAFF | TGTGCCAGCAGCTGGGGACAGGGCTCGGGCACTGAAGCTTTCTTT